The 20 T cell receptor beta chains below all came from one sample that was sequenced in a study of cytomegalovirus exposure and HLA in healthy donors. Method: immunoSEQ multiplex PCR; TCRdb's copy keeps in-frame clones and lacks some. This sample carries 55,000 to 80,000 clones, around 96% of them seen once, and the ten largest clones take approximately 3.5%. Sequencing used PBMCs. These receptors were obtained from a man between 18 and 29 years old in good health and CMV-seronegative.

This sequence joins TRBV19 and TRBJ2-5; 11 positions agree with TRBD2. The V gene end was trimmed by 6 bases and the J gene end by 5 bases; junction bases not matched to a gene: 8. From germline, CDR1 is LNHDA and CDR2 SQIVND (reference sequence). The CDR3 runs to 15 residues. This chain's CDR3 is CASSRTSGGGETQYF. Written as DNA, the CDR3 is TGTGCCAGTAGCCGAACTAGCGGGGGTGGGGAGACCCAGTACTTC.

V gene TRBV10-3 combines with J gene TRBJ2-5; maybe TRBD1 (6 bases). Germline lookup yields CDR1 ENHRY and CDR2 SYGVKD. The germline V and J ends were trimmed by 10 bases and 5 bases, with 11 bases remaining between them. This CDR3 is 11 amino acids long. The CDR3 loop reads CATGAGETQYF. The CDR3, as DNA: TGTGCCACAGGGGCAGGGGAGACCCAGTACTTC.

This chain connects TRBV27 to TRBJ2-7, with D possibly being TRBD1 (6 bases). Per the germline V gene, CDR1 is MNHEY and CDR2 is SMNVEV (reference sequence). CDR3 length equals 16 residues. V gave up 0 bases and J gave up 0 bases, with 12 bases separating them. CDR3 in amino acids: CASSLSVGQSSYEQYF. In DNA, the CDR3 is TGTGCCAGCAGTTTATCGGTTGGACAGAGCTCCTACGAGCAGTACTTC.

This chain links TRBV7-6 with TRBJ1-3; 11 bases are a match to TRBD1. Germline-derived CDR1 and CDR2 are SGHVS and FNYEAQ. The CDR3 length is 19 residues. The V gene end was trimmed by 2 bases and the J gene end by 2 bases; junction bases not matched to a gene: 11. For the CDR3, the DNA is TGTGCCAGCAGCTTACAGGTCGGACGGGACAGGGGGACTGGAAACACCATATATTTT. As protein: CASSLQVGRDRGTGNTIYF.

CDR3 protein: CASSPRGTGANVLTF. The CDR3 coding sequence is TGTGCCAGCTCACCCAGGGGGACTGGGGCCAACGTCCTGACTTTC. This chain uses TRBV18 with TRBJ2-6, with 7 bases that match TRBD1. Germline values: CDR1 KGHSH, CDR2 LQKENI. CDR3 length equals 15 residues. The J segment lost 2 bases and the V segment lost 3 bases, leaving 1 base of the junction unmatched.

The chain combines TRBV28 with TRBJ1-2, with TRBD1 identical over 7 bases. Trimming took 8 bases from V and 2 from J; bases not matched to a gene: 11. This CDR3 has 15 residues. Germline values: CDR1 MDHEN, CDR2 SYDVKM. DNA for the CDR3: TGTGCCAGCGGTGACAGGGCCCCTCTCAACTATGGCTACACCTTC. Translated, it gives CASGDRAPLNYGYTF.

This clone was seen once. The chain couples TRBV25-1 to TRBJ2-3; 7 bases agree with TRBD2. The length of the CDR3 is 14 residues. Trimming took 2 bases from V and 5 from J; bases not matched to a gene: 4. Germline V gives CDR1 MGHDK, CDR2 SYGVNS. In nucleotides, the CDR3 is TGTGCCAGCAGTGAAGTTTCGGGGGGAGATACGCAGTATTTT. It yields the protein CASSEVSGGDTQYF.

The gene calls are TRBV6-1 and TRBJ1-1; perhaps TRBD1 as D (5 bases). Germline V gene data show CDR1 as MNHNS and CDR2 as SASEGT. This CDR3 region has 15 residues. V gave up 3 bases and J gave up 2 bases, with 13 bases separating them. The CDR3 sequence: CASSDRRTGNTEAFF. In DNA, the CDR3 is TGTGCCAGCAGTGACCGGCGTACAGGAAACACTGAAGCTTTCTTT.

The genes are TRBV5-4 and TRBJ2-5; 7 positions match TRBD1. Germline V gene data show CDR1 as SGHNT and CDR2 as YYREEE (reference sequence). The CDR3 has 14 residues. J lost 0 bases, V lost 4 bases, and 3 bases had no gene match. Here the CDR3 DNA reads TGTGCCAGCAGCGATGGGACAGACCAAGAGACCCAGTACTTC. Translated, it gives CASSDGTDQETQYF.

This clone appeared a single time. The V call is TRBV6-4, the J call TRBJ1-2; 7 nucleotides align to TRBD1. This CDR3 contains 14 residues. After removal of 0 bases from V and 7 bases from J, the junction contained 5 bases not matched to a gene. Germline V lookup: CDR1 MRHNA, CDR2 SNTAGT. In DNA, the CDR3 is TGTGCCAGCAGTGACTCAGGGGGCGCGAGTGGCTACACCTTC. Residues: CASSDSGGASGYTF.

V is TRBV13 and J is TRBJ2-3, with 9 bases matching TRBD1. This CDR3 comprises 15 residues. Germline CDR1 is PRHDT and CDR2 is FYEKMQ (reference sequence). Trimming removed 3 bases from V and 1 base from J; junction bases left unmatched: 2. DNA for the CDR3: TGTGCCAGCAGCTTGGACAGGGGAGGCACAGATACGCAGTATTTT. This codes for CASSLDRGGTDTQYF.

The chain couples TRBV6-1 to TRBJ2-2, with a tentative D call TRBD2 (6 bases). Trimming stripped 6 bases from V and 0 bases from J, with 11 bases between. The CDR3 spans 15 residues. The V gene's germline CDR1 is MNHNS and CDR2 SASEGT. CDR3 coding DNA: TGTGCCAGCAGAGAGGGAGGTTCGAACACCGGGGAGCTGTTTTTT. Translation gives CASREGGSNTGELFF.

This clone was counted a single time. The chain joins TRBV5-1 to TRBJ2-5; 7 positions agree with TRBD1. Trimming removed 0 bases from V and 2 bases from J; junction bases left unmatched: 16. The CDR3 totals 19 residues. Germline lookup yields CDR1 SGHRS and CDR2 YFSETQ. The chain's CDR3 is CASSLVGELDRVKQETQYF. In DNA, the CDR3 is TGCGCCAGCAGCTTGGTCGGGGAATTAGACAGGGTCAAACAAGAGACCCAGTACTTC.

The chain joins TRBV15 to TRBJ2-1; 10 bases align to TRBD1. V was pared by 9 bases and J by 10 bases, with 9 bases of the junction left unmatched. The CDR3 is 13 amino acids. Germline CDR1 reads LNHNV; CDR2 reads YYDKDF (reference sequence). CDR3 in DNA: TGTGCCACGAGTCCGGGACAGGGGCCAGAGCAGTTCTTC. This codes for CATSPGQGPEQFF.

This clone has just one count. The CDR3 DNA is TGTGCCAGCAGCTTACAGGGGGTGAACACTGAAGCTTTCTTT. Its translation is CASSLQGVNTEAFF. The gene calls are TRBV7-9 and TRBJ1-1; TRBD1 matches at 7 bases. This CDR3 has 14 amino acids. After removal of 2 bases from V and 0 bases from J, the junction contained 0 bases not matched to a gene. CDR1 SEHNR and CDR2 FQNEAQ come from the germline V gene (reference sequence). Based on the CDR3 plus reference TRBV7-9 and TRBJ1-1, the full variable domain is DTGVSQNPRHKITKRGQNVTFRCDPISEHNRLYWYRQTLGQGPEFLTYFQNEAQLEKSRLLSDRFSAERPKGSFSTLEIQRTEQGDSAMYLCASSLQGVNTEAFFGQGTRLTVV.

The chain has TRBV7-9 and TRBJ1-3, with 7 nucleotides matching TRBD1. The trim removed 0 bases at V and 0 bases at J, leaving 2 bases unmatched. The CDR3 is 16 amino acids. Germline lookup yields CDR1 SEHNR and CDR2 FQNEAQ (reference sequence). The CDR3 bases are TGTGCCAGCAGCTTAGCGGGACAGAGCTCTGGAAACACCATATATTTT. Translated: CASSLAGQSSGNTIYF.

The rearrangement links TRBV6-1 to TRBJ1-1; 7 nucleotides match TRBD1. Germline CDR1 MNHNS, CDR2 SASEGT. The J segment lost 3 bases and the V segment lost 2 bases, leaving 9 bases of the junction unmatched. The CDR3 consists of 16 residues. The CDR3 DNA is TGTGCCAGCAGTGAATCCCTCCAACAGGGGCACACTGAAGCTTTCTTT. The encoded protein is CASSESLQQGHTEAFF.

The V call is TRBV7-9, the J call TRBJ2-2; 8 bases agree with TRBD2. Germline CDR1 is SEHNR and CDR2 is FQNEAQ (reference sequence). CDR3 size: 17 residues. V dropped 2 bases and J dropped 5; count of bases not matched to a gene: 10. The CDR3 nucleotides read TGTGCCAGCAGCTTACCATCAAGCGGGGGCGGGACCGGGGAGCTGTTTTTT. The encoded protein is CASSLPSSGGGTGELFF.

On this clone: An end of the junction differs from the germline gene, which may be a read error. The chain carries TRBV27 and TRBJ1-2; D uncertain. The CDR3 totals 11 residues. Germline assignment: CDR1 MNHEY and CDR2 SMNVEV (reference sequence). DNA for the CDR3: TGTGCCAGCAGTCCCCCCCCCGCGGGGAAATTC. This sequence encodes CASSPPPAGKF.

This rearrangement joins TRBV5-8 to TRBJ1-6, with D possibly matching TRBD1 (5 bases). The V end lost 1 base, the J end lost 8 bases, and 19 bases lay between the germline ends. Germline V lookup: CDR1 SGHTS, CDR2 YDEGEE. The CDR3 has 17 amino acids. CDR3 in amino acids: CASSLPIRGTGYSPLHF. In nucleotides, the CDR3 is TGTGCCAGCAGCTTGCCCATACGGGGGACGGGATATTCACCCCTCCACTTT.